These 25 T cell receptor beta chains share one sample of origin, sequenced in a study of sequential checkpoint blockade in melanoma. Sample treatment: randomized to nivolumab then ipilimumab (arm A) or the reverse (arm B). Here immunoSEQ multiplex PCR was the method, and the copy in TCRdb shows in-frame clones only, minus some. The profile shows 5,900 or so clones, approximately 50% of them singletons. Sequencing was performed on CD8+ T cells sorted from blood (inferred from file names), taken from a patient given nivolumab and ipilimumab in sequence. The receptors here all came from a human donor with melanoma.

This clone is labeled medium-sized. This chain links TRBV7-9 with TRBJ2-7; 9 bases map to TRBD2. The germline CDR1 and CDR2 sequences are SEHNR and FQNEAQ (reference sequence). The CDR3 consists of 14 residues. Trimming at V came to 5 bases and at J to 7 bases, leaving 9 bases not matched to a gene. Here the CDR3 DNA reads TGTGCCAGCAGCCCTAGCGGGGCCCCCTGGGAGCAGTACTTC. Its protein product is CASSPSGAPWEQYF.

By its share, this clone is medium-sized. V is TRBV28 and J is TRBJ1-5; 7 bases are a match to TRBD1. Germline trimming cut 6 bases from V and 4 bases from J; bases unmatched to any gene: 9. Germline CDR1 is MDHEN and CDR2 is SYDVKM. This CDR3 is 15 amino acids long. CDR3 DNA sequence: TGTGCCAGCAGACCCGACAGGGAAGGGAATCAGCCCCAGCATTTT. It specifies CASRPDREGNQPQHF. Together with reference TRBV28 and TRBJ1-5, the CDR3 gives the full variable domain: DVKVTQSSRYLVKRTGEKVFLECVQDMDHENMFWYRQDPGLGLRLIYFSYDVKMKEKGDIPEGYSVSREKKERFSLILESASTNQTSMYLCASRPDREGNQPQHFGDGTRLSIL.

The chain employs TRBV2 and TRBJ2-1; 8 positions agree with TRBD2. CDR1 and CDR2 from the germline V gene are SNHLY and FYNNEI. This CDR3 contains 15 residues. V lost 3 bases, J lost 4 bases, and 5 bases stayed unmatched. CDR3 sequence (DNA): TGTGCCAGCAGTGACACTAGCGGAAGTTACAATGAGCAGTTCTTC. This codes for CASSDTSGSYNEQFF. Supplemented by reference TRBV2 and TRBJ2-1, the full variable domain reads EPEVTQTPSHQVTQMGQEVILRCVPISNHLYFYWYRQILGQKVEFLVSFYNNEISEKSEIFDDQFSVERPDGSNFTLKIRSTKLEDSAMYFCASSDTSGSYNEQFFGPGTRLTVL.

The rearrangement uses TRBV15 and TRBJ2-3; 13 nucleotides agree with TRBD2. Unmatched junction bases numbered 4, after V lost 6 bases and J lost 4 bases. Germline V gene sequence: CDR1 LNHNV, CDR2 YYDKDF (reference sequence). This CDR3 has 15 amino acids. DNA of the CDR3: TGTGCCACCAGTAGGACTAGCGGGAGCCCAGATACGCAGTATTTT. The encoded protein is CATSRTSGSPDTQYF.

The chain has TRBV7-6 and TRBJ1-1; possibly TRBD1 for D (6 bases). Trimming took off 1 base at V and 5 bases at J, with 17 bases between the two ends. The CDR3 extends over 16 amino acids. Germline lookup yields CDR1 SGHVS and CDR2 FNYEAQ. The CDR3 loop reads CASSLGTLRGWTEAFF. The CDR3 DNA reads as TGTGCCAGCAGCTTAGGAACCCTCAGGGGCTGGACTGAAGCTTTCTTT. The entire variable domain, with the rest obtained from reference TRBV7-6 and TRBJ1-1, is as follows: GAGVSQSPRYKVTKRGQDVALRCDPISGHVSLYWYRQALGQGPEFLTYFNYEAQQDKSGLPNDRFSAERPEGSISTLTIQRTEQRDSAMYRCASSLGTLRGWTEAFFGQGTRLTVV.

The genes are TRBV5-4 and TRBJ1-1, with 7 positions matching TRBD1. Trimming cost V 4 bases and J 3 bases; bases outside gene matches: 9. The germline V gene encodes CDR1 SGHNT and CDR2 YYREEE (reference sequence). This CDR3 spans 15 amino acids. CDR3 sequence (DNA): TGTGCCAGCAGCCCCCGGTCAGGGGGTCACACTGAAGCTTTCTTT. Residues: CASSPRSGGHTEAFF.

This clone showed up just a few times. This chain uses TRBV4-2 with TRBJ1-1; D perhaps matches TRBD1 (5 bases). Germline V gene sequence: CDR1 LGHNA, CDR2 YNFKEQ. The V end lost 4 bases, the J end lost 4 bases, and 16 bases lay between the germline ends. The CDR3 contains 15 residues. CDR3 sequence reads: CASSPGDSESTEAFF. Written as DNA, the CDR3 is TGTGCCAGCAGCCCTGGGGACTCCGAGAGCACTGAAGCTTTCTTT.

The chain couples TRBV29-1 to TRBJ1-2; D gene ambiguous. V lost 5 bases to trimming and J lost 0 bases, with 10 bases between them. The CDR3 sequence is 13 residues long. Per the germline V gene, CDR1 is SQVTM and CDR2 is ANQGSEA. DNA of the CDR3: TGCAGCGTTACGATTGAGACTAACTATGGCTACACCTTC. It is translated as CSVTIETNYGYTF.

V is TRBV19 and J is TRBJ1-1, with D perhaps matching TRBD1 (6 bases). Germline V gene lookup returns CDR1 LNHDA and CDR2 SQIVND (reference sequence). V lost 6 bases and J lost 8, with 19 bases in between. CDR3 size: 14 residues. DNA of the CDR3: TGTGCCAGTAGCCGTATCTCGACAGGCGGCGAAGCTTTCTTT. Amino acids: CASSRISTGGEAFF.

The chain couples TRBV6-1 to TRBJ2-7, with 10 bases aligning to TRBD1. The CDR3 covers 14 residues. In germline, CDR1 is MNHNS, CDR2 SASEGT. V lost 6 bases to trimming and J lost 2 bases; unmatched junction nucleotides: 4. CDR3 sequence (DNA): TGTGCCAGCAGCCCGGGACAGGGGACCTACGAGCAGTACTTC. Its translation: CASSPGQGTYEQYF.

A word on this clone: Other nucleotide sequences from this sample produce the same CDR3. The J gene is TRBJ1-6, the V gene TRBV5-1; tentative D call: TRBD1 (5 bases). V lost 4 bases to trimming and J lost 10 bases, with 15 bases between them. CDR1 and CDR2 from the germline V gene are SGHRS and YFSETQ. The CDR3 totals 14 residues. The CDR3 sequence is CASSLGQGLSPLHF. The CDR3 DNA follows: TGCGCCAGCAGCCTAGGACAAGGGTTATCACCCCTCCACTTT.

This rearrangement joins TRBV9 to TRBJ1-5; tentative D call: TRBD1 (5 bases). This CDR3 comprises 15 residues. Between the trimmed V and J ends, which lost 3 bases and 5 bases, there was a span of 15 bases. The germline V gene has CDR1 SGDLS and CDR2 YYNGEE. This chain's CDR3 is CASSGGGSTDQPQHF. The CDR3 DNA reads as TGTGCCAGCAGCGGGGGGGGGAGTACTGATCAGCCCCAGCATTTT.

This clone turned up a few times. The junction and the germline gene differ at one end; a read error may be behind it. The chain recombines TRBV27 with TRBJ2-2; tentative D call: TRBD2 (5 bases). CDR1 MNHEY and CDR2 SMNVEV come from the germline V gene (reference sequence). CDR3 length: 15 amino acids. The CDR3 sequence is CATSDWTGDTGELFF. The CDR3 coding sequence is TGTGCCACCAGTGATTGGACCGGGGACACCGGGGAGCTGTTTTTT.

The chain recombines TRBV20-1 with TRBJ2-5, with 9 bases fitting TRBD1. Germline-derived CDR1 and CDR2 are DFQATT and SNEGSKA (reference sequence). The CDR3 covers 11 residues. DNA of the CDR3: TGCAGCGGGGACAGGGAGGAGACCCAGTACTTC. This gives the protein CSGDREETQYF.

This chain links TRBV28 with TRBJ1-5; no firm D call. The CDR3 is 15 amino acids. V shed 2 bases and J shed 0 bases, with 8 bases lying between them. Germline lookup yields CDR1 MDHEN and CDR2 SYDVKM. The DNA of the CDR3 is TGTGCCAGCAGTTTAGAACAGTATAGCAATCAGCCCCAGCATTTT. Protein: CASSLEQYSNQPQHF.

In its sample, this clone was seen a few times. This chain connects TRBV28 to TRBJ2-1, with a tentative D call TRBD2 (5 bases). V lost 4 bases to trimming and J lost 8 bases, with 24 bases between them. CDR3 length: 17 amino acids. The germline V gene encodes CDR1 MDHEN and CDR2 SYDVKM. In DNA form, the CDR3 reads TGTGCCAGCAGTTCCCCCCGAGAGCGGAAGCTATCCGATGAGCAGTTCTTC. Its translation: CASSSPRERKLSDEQFF.

The chain couples TRBV27 to TRBJ2-7; 7 bases align to TRBD2. Trimming took 4 bases from V and 1 from J; bases not matched to a gene: 1. The CDR3 is 13 amino acids. Germline-derived CDR1 and CDR2 are MNHEY and SMNVEV (reference sequence). CDR3 in DNA: TGTGCCAGCAGTTCCGGGGGGTCCTACGAGCAGTACTTC. It is translated as CASSSGGSYEQYF.

A remark on this clone: The germline gene is not matched at one end of the junction; a read error may be the cause. The chain joins TRBV10-3 to TRBJ1-1; 7 bases are a match to TRBD1. The CDR3 is made up of 21 amino acids. Germline CDR1 is ENHRY and CDR2 is SYGVKD. The DNA of the CDR3 is TGTGCCATCAGCGCACGGACAGGAGGGGGGTACAACCCCACCTTGAACACTGGAGCTTTCTTT. Its translation: CAISARTGGGYNPTLNTGAFF.

In this sample, this clone turned up a few times. The chain couples TRBV6-5 to TRBJ2-1; TRBD1 aligns across 11 bases. CDR1 and CDR2 (germline): MNHEY, SVGAGI. The CDR3 is 14 residues long. With V trimmed by 5 bases and J by 10 bases, 7 bases remained unmatched. The CDR3 sequence is CASSPGTGGREQFF. CDR3 bases: TGTGCCAGCAGTCCCGGGACAGGGGGACGGGAGCAGTTCTTC.

This clone was counted only a few times. This chain links TRBV25-1 with TRBJ2-2; D perhaps matches TRBD1 (6 bases). The V gene lost 4 bases and the J gene lost 7 bases, with 16 bases spanning the gap. The CDR3 runs to 15 residues. CDR1 and CDR2 (germline): MGHDK, SYGVNS. CDR3 region: CASSGPGGHGGELFF. The CDR3 DNA sequence: TGTGCCAGCAGTGGGCCTGGGGGCCATGGCGGGGAGCTGTTTTTT.

This clone was seen a handful of times. V is TRBV2 and J is TRBJ1-2, with D maybe TRBD1 (6 bases). Germline CDR1 and CDR2: SNHLY and FYNNEI. The CDR3 loop spans 14 amino acids. V was shortened by 6 bases and J by 4 bases, with 15 bases between the two germline ends. CDR3 in DNA: TGTGCCAGCAGCGCCCATGGCAGGGGCTATGGCTACACCTTC. This codes for CASSAHGRGYGYTF. Combining the CDR3 with reference TRBV2 and TRBJ1-2 gives the whole variable domain EPEVTQTPSHQVTQMGQEVILRCVPISNHLYFYWYRQILGQKVEFLVSFYNNEISEKSEIFDDQFSVERPDGSNFTLKIRSTKLEDSAMYFCASSAHGRGYGYTFGSGTRLTVV.

The V gene is TRBV18, the J gene TRBJ2-1; 10 nucleotides line up with TRBD1. With V trimmed by 3 bases and J by 4 bases, 3 bases remained unmatched. The CDR3 is 15 residues long. Germline V gene data show CDR1 as KGHSH and CDR2 as LQKENI. CDR3 bases: TGTGCCAGCTCACCTGGGGACAGGGGTTACAATGAGCAGTTCTTC. Translating it yields CASSPGDRGYNEQFF.

V is TRBV27 and J is TRBJ2-1, with 11 bases fitting TRBD2. Losses at the gene ends were 2 bases for V and 6 bases for J; bases not matched to a gene: 3. The germline gives CDR1 MNHEY, CDR2 SMNVEV (reference sequence). The CDR3 extends over 15 amino acids. The CDR3, as DNA: TGTGCCAGCAGTTTAAGACTAGCGGGGTCCAATGAGCAGTTCTTC. It yields the protein CASSLRLAGSNEQFF.

This clone is labeled medium-sized. The chain carries TRBV18 and TRBJ2-3, with TRBD2 as a possible D gene (6 bases). The CDR3 spans 15 residues. Germline assignment: CDR1 KGHSH and CDR2 LQKENI. Trimming pared 6 bases from V and 0 bases from J, leaving 13 bases between. This CDR3 is CASSLSGSSTDTQYF. The DNA of the CDR3 is TGTGCCAGCTCCCTATCCGGGAGTAGCACAGATACGCAGTATTTT.

The gene calls are TRBV6-9 and TRBJ2-3, with a weak D call TRBD1 (5 bases). Between the trimmed V and J ends, which lost 7 bases and 0 bases, there was a span of 11 bases. Germline CDR1 MNHGY, CDR2 SVAAGI. CDR3 length equals 14 residues. As DNA, the CDR3 is TGTGCCAGCAACACAGGAGACAGCACAGATACGCAGTATTTT. Translation gives CASNTGDSTDTQYF.